This T cell receptor beta chain originates from a study of blood T cells in healthy people across ages (dated by TCRdb to the mid-2010s). About the full investigation: In model experiments, roughly one uniquely barcoded TCR beta cDNA molecule per two T cells was captured by template switching. To track age-related changes in TCR beta repertoire diversity, the study relied on deep sequencing normalized with unique cDNA molecular identifiers. Donors were grouped into four age groups: young (average about 15 years), middle-aged (less than 40), aged (62) and long-lived (approximately 75). To avoid experimental bias, donors of different ages were spread randomly across the sequencing lanes. For two donors (one aged 18 to 30 and one aged 80 or older), the study analyzed two additional independent replicas of 1 million unique cDNA reads from the same blood draw.

This clonotype was seen a few times. Its antigen specificity is not known. Qualities for individual bases were not recorded, and no much larger clone is one base off. General findings and caveats noted by the study authors: Because the CMV infection status of the donors was unknown, age-related changes in expanded clonotypes may potentially have been confounded. Estimates of total diversity from one million sequenced T cells were regarded as lower bounds and underestimates. The percentage of naive T cells measured by flow cytometry correlated strongly with observed TCR beta diversity. Observed TCR beta diversity per million T cells fell roughly linearly with age, and a significant reduction was already apparent by age roughly 40. Compared with the aged group, more naive CD4+ T cells, fewer expanded clones and increased TCR diversity were shown by the long-lived group, suggesting age selection. Since profiling was done on bulk unsorted PBMCs, naive and antigen-experienced compartments could not be conclusively compared.

Donors were 39 systemically healthy Caucasian individuals from Russia aged roughly 6 to 100 years. Approximately 11 milliliters of peripheral blood were drawn from each donor into EDTA-treated Vacutainer tubes. Ficoll-Paque density-gradient centrifugation was used to isolate PBMCs, with at least 7 million obtained per sample. Trizol reagent was used to extract total RNA from the PBMCs, yielding at least 6 micrograms per sample. For every donor, an aliquot of PBMCs went through flow cytometry to measure the percentages of naive CD45RAhigh/CD27high T cells. The V and J ends are trimmed by 0 bases and 2 bases, leaving 10 bases between them. From a lookup of the germline V gene (reference sequence), CDR1 and CDR2 are MNHEY and SMNVEV. The CDR3 runs 15 residues from the cysteine to the phenylalanine. The CDR3 DNA has 45 bases and is translated from base 1. Library creation used 5' RACE. TCRdb lists the instrument as Illumina HiSeq 2500. The second PCR ran for about 6 to 12 cycles and used a J-beta primer mix along with a sample-barcoded 5' primer. A unique molecular identifier was introduced onto each TCR beta cDNA molecule by a template-switch 5' adaptor carrying 12 random nucleotides. Each sample yielded at least 2.5 million CDR3-containing paired-end reads. First-strand cDNA synthesis was performed from all RNA using the Mint cDNA synthesis kit, with priming by a TRBC-specific oligonucleotide. Following uracil-DNA glycosylase treatment, a first 18-cycle PCR with universal primers M1SS and BC2_uni_R was performed on all cDNA. Processing in the source paper ran as follows. For normalization, 1 million high-quality reads, each with a distinct molecular identifier, were randomly selected from each sample. Instead of being binned into consensus sequences, reads that shared molecular identifiers were thrown out. MiTCR, with a Q25 quality threshold and the strictest error-elimination algorithm, was used for CDR3 identification, clonotype clustering and error correction. A nonparametric unseen species model with Euler transformation was used to estimate a lower bound on total TCR beta diversity. TCRdb handled the public reads itself, with Q25 trimming in fastp and clone calling in MiXCR, and kept productive beta chains. Duplicate CDR3 protein sequences are folded into a single record with the most common DNA and genes. The V and J calls reflect TCRdb's pipeline rather than the authors' work. This sample is represented by roughly 1,500,000 distinct CDR3 sequences; roughly a third of them were singletons. The ten largest clones add up to about 10% of the sample.

The sequence derives from a woman in her thirties in good health. Recombination linked TRBV27 to TRBJ1-2; no D gene call is confident. The specimen was blood. DNA sequence: TGTGCCAGCAGTTTATCGGGAAGGGCGAACTATGGCTACACCTTC. The translation is CASSLSGRANYGYTF.